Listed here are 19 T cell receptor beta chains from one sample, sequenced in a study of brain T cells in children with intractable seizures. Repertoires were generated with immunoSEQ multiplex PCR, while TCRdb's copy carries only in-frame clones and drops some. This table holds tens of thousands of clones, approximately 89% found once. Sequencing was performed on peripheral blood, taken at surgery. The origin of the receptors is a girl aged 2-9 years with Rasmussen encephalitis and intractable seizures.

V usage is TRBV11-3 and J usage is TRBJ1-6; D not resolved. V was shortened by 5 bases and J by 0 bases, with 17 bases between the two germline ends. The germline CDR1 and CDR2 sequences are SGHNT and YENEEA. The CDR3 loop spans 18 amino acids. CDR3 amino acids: CASSHTRTASSYNSPLHF. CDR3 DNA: TGTGCCAGCAGCCATACCCGGACCGCAAGCTCCTATAATTCACCCCTCCACTTT.

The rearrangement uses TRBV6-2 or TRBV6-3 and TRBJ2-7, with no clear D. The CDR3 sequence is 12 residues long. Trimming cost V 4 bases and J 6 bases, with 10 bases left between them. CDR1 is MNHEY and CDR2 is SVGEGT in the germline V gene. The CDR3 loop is CASSSPGREQYF. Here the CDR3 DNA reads TGTGCCAGCAGTTCCCCTGGTCGCGAGCAGTACTTC.

CDR3 in amino acids: CASSLGPPSSYNEQFF. As DNA, the CDR3 is TGTGCCAGCAGCTTAGGGCCACCGAGCTCCTACAATGAGCAGTTCTTC. The chain couples TRBV7-2 to TRBJ2-1; D is undetermined. Per the germline V gene, CDR1 is SGHTA and CDR2 is FQGNSA. V lost 1 base to trimming and J lost 0 bases, with 10 bases between them. This CDR3 region has 16 residues. The variable domain in full, completed from reference TRBV7-2 and TRBJ2-1, reads GAGVSQSPSNKVTEKGKDVELRCDPISGHTALYWYRQSLGQGLEFLIYFQGNSAPDKSGLPSDRFSAERTGGSVSTLTIQRTQQEDSAVYLCASSLGPPSSYNEQFFGPGTRLTVL.

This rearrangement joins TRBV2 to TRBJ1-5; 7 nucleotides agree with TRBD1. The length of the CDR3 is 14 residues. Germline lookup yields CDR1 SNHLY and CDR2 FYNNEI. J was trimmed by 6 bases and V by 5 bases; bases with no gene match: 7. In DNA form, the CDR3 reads TGTGCCAGCAGTCTTACAGGGGCTAGTCAGCCCCAGCATTTT. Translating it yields CASSLTGASQPQHF.

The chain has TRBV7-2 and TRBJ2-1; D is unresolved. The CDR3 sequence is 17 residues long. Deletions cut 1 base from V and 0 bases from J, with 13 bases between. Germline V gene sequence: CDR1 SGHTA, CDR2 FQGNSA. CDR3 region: CASSLEEESSSYNEQFF. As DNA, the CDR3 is TGTGCCAGCAGCTTAGAAGAGGAAAGCAGCTCCTACAATGAGCAGTTCTTC.

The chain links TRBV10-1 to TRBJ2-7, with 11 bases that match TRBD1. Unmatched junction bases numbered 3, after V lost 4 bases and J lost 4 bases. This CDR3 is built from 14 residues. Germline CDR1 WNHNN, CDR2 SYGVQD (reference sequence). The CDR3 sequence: CASSAGQGVYEQYF. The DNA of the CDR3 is TGCGCCAGCAGTGCGGGACAGGGGGTATACGAGCAGTACTTC.

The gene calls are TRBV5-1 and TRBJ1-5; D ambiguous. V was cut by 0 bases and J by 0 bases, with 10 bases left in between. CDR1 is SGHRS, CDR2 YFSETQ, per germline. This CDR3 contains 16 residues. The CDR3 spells CASSLGSGNSNQPQHF. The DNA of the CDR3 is TGCGCCAGCAGCTTGGGTTCGGGTAATAGCAATCAGCCCCAGCATTTT.

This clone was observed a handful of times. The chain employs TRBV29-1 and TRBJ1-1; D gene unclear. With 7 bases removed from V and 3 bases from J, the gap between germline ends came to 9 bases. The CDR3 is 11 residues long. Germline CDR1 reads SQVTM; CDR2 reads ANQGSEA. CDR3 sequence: CSADWDTEAFF. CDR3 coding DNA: TGCAGCGCTGATTGGGACACTGAAGCTTTCTTT.

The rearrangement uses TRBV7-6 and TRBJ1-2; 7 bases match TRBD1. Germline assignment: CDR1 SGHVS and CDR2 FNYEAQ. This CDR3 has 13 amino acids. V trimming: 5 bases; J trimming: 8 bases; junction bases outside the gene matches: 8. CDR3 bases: TGTGCCAGCAGCCCAGGACAGGTCGGCGGCTACACCTTC. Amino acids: CASSPGQVGGYTF. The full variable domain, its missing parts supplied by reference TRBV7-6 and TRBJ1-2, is GAGVSQSPRYKVTKRGQDVALRCDPISGHVSLYWYRQALGQGPEFLTYFNYEAQQDKSGLPNDRFSAERPEGSISTLTIQRTEQRDSAMYRCASSPGQVGGYTFGSGTRLTVV.

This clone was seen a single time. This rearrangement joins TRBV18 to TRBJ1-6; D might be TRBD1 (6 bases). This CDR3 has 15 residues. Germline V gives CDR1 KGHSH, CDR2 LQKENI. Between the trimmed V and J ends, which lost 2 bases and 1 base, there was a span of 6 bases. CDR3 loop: CASSPGTSYNSPLHF. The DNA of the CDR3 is TGTGCCAGCTCACCAGGGACATCCTATAATTCACCCCTCCACTTT.

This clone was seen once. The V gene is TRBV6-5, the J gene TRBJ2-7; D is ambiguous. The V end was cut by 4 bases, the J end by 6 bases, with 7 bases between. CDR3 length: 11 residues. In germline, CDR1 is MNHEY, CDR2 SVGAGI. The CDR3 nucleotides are TGTGCCAGCAGTTCCCCCCCCGAGCAGTACTTC. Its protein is CASSSPPEQYF.

The CDR3 sequence: CASSLEETQYF. CDR3 DNA: TGCGCCAGCAGCTTGGAAGAGACCCAGTACTTC. The chain links TRBV5-1 to TRBJ2-5; D is undetermined. Trimming cost V 0 bases and J 3 bases, with 0 bases left between them. The CDR3 contains 11 residues. In germline, CDR1 is SGHRS, CDR2 YFSETQ.

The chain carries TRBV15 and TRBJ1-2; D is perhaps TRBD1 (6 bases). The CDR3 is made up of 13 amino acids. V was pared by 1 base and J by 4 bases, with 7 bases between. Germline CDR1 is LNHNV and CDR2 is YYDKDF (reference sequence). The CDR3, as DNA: TGTGCCACCAGCAGAGGACAGGCCTATGGCTACACCTTC. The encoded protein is CATSRGQAYGYTF.

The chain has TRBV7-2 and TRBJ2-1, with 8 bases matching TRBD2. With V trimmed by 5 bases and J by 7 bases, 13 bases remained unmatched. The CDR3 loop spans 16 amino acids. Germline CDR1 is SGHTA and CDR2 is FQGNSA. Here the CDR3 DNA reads TGTGCCAGCAGCCAAACGGGGACTAGGGTTATTAATGAGCAGTTCTTC. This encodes CASSQTGTRVINEQFF.

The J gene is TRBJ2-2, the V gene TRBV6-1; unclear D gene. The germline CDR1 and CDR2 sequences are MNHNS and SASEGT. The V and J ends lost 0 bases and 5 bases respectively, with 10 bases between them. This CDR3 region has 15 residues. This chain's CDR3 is CASSEARVRTGELFF. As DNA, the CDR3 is TGTGCCAGCAGTGAAGCTAGGGTGAGGACCGGGGAGCTGTTTTTT.

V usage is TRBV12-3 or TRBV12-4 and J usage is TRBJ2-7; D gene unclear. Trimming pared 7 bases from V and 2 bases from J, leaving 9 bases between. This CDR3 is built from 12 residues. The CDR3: CASTSATYEQYF. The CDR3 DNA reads TGTGCCAGCACCAGCGCGACCTACGAGCAGTACTTC.

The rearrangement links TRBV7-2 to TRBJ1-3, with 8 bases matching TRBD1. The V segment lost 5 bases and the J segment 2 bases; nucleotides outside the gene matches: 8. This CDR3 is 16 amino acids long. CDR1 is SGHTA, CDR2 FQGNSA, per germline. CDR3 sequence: CASSPHPGQAGNTIYF. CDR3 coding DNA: TGTGCCAGCAGCCCCCACCCGGGACAGGCTGGAAACACCATATATTTT.

In nucleotides, the CDR3 is TGCGCCAGCAGCTTGGCCAATATTCCTGGGGGGGCCACCTATGGCTACACCTTC. Its translation: CASSLANIPGGATYGYTF. V gene TRBV5-1 combines with J gene TRBJ1-2; a weak D match, TRBD1 (6 bases). The germline V and J ends were trimmed by 0 bases and 4 bases, with 22 bases remaining between them. The CDR3 runs 18 residues. The germline gives CDR1 SGHRS, CDR2 YFSETQ.

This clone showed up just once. This chain's CDR3 is CASSYRDRASYNEQFF. DNA for the CDR3: TGCGCCAGCAGCTACCGGGACAGGGCCTCCTACAATGAGCAGTTCTTC. V and J are TRBV4-1 and TRBJ2-1; 9 bases fit TRBD1. The germline gives CDR1 MGHRA, CDR2 YSYEKL. The V and J ends lost 5 bases and 0 bases, in that order; junction bases with no gene match: 5. CDR3 length: 16 amino acids.